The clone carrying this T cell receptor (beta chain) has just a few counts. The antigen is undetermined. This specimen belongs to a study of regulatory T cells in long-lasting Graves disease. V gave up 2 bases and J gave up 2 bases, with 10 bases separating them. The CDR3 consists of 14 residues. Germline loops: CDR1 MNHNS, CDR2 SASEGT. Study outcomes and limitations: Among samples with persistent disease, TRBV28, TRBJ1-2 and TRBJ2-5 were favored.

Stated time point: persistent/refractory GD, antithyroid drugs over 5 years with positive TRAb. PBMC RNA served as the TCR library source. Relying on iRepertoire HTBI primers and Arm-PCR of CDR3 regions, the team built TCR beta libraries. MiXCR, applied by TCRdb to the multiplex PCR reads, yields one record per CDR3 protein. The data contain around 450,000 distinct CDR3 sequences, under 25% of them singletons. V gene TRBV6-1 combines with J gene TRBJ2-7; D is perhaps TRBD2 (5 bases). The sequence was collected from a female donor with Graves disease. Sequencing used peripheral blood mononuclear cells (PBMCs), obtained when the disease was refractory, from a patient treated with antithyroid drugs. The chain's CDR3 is CASSEWRWAYEQYF. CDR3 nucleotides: TGTGCCAGCAGTGAATGGAGGTGGGCCTACGAGCAGTACTTC.